This TCR beta chain emerged from a study of T cell responses to AZD1222 COVID-19 vaccine. Data came from immunoSEQ multiplex PCR; TCRdb stores just in-frame clones and leaves some out. The sample yields approximately 160,000 clones, 90% seen once. This clone was recorded only once. Its specificity is not known. General observations from the study: Mostly white British, mostly female donors; authors suggested clonal diversity may be underestimated.

The clonotype comes from an adult in good health. The sample was peripheral blood, taken on day 0 of AZD1222 vaccination.

The CDR3 reads CASSLRASDSPLHF. As DNA, the CDR3 is TGTGCCAGCAGCCTCAGGGCGTCAGATTCACCCCTCCACTTT. The rearrangement uses TRBV6-5 and TRBJ1-6, with D perhaps matching TRBD1 (5 bases). Germline V lookup: CDR1 MNHEY, CDR2 SVGAGI. V was pared by 6 bases and J by 8 bases, with 14 bases between. The CDR3 is made up of 14 amino acids.